This T cell receptor beta chain comes out of a study of response to subunit inactivated influenza vaccine. General study findings and limits: Seasonal influenza vaccination, on each occasion, was suggested by the authors to recruit few new T cells.

Worth noting for this clonotype: As yet, its antigen is unknown.

TCRdb re-derived calls from the RT-PCR reads in MiXCR, one entry per CDR3 protein. The data contain about 800,000 distinct CDR3 sequences, roughly 20% of them singletons. The receptor was derived from a man aged 45-65 years who received an inactivated influenza vaccine. Sequenced here: PBMCs from blood, sampled approximately 5 days after vaccination.

The DNA for the CDR3 is TGCGCCAGCAGCTTCTTGCTGTCAGGGGAAAACACCGGGGAGCTGTTTTTT. Amino acids: CASSFLLSGENTGELFF. The chain couples TRBV5-1 to TRBJ2-2, with TRBD1 as a possible D gene (6 bases). The CDR3 is 17 amino acids. The germline gives CDR1 SGHRS, CDR2 YFSETQ. Trimming removed 2 bases at V and 2 bases at J, with 16 bases between.